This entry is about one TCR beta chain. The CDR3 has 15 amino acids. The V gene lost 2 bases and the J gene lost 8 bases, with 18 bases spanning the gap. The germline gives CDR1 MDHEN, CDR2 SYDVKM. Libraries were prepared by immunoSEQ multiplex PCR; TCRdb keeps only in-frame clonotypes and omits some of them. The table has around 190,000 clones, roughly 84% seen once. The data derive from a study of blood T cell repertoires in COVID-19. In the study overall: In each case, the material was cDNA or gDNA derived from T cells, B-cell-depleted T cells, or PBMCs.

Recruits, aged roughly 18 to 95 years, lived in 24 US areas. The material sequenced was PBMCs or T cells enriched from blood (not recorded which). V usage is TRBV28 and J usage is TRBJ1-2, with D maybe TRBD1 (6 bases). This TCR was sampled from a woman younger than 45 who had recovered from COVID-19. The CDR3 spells CASSLEQGRKVGYTF. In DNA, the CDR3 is TGTGCCAGCAGTTTAGAACAGGGCCGGAAGGTCGGCTACACCTTC.